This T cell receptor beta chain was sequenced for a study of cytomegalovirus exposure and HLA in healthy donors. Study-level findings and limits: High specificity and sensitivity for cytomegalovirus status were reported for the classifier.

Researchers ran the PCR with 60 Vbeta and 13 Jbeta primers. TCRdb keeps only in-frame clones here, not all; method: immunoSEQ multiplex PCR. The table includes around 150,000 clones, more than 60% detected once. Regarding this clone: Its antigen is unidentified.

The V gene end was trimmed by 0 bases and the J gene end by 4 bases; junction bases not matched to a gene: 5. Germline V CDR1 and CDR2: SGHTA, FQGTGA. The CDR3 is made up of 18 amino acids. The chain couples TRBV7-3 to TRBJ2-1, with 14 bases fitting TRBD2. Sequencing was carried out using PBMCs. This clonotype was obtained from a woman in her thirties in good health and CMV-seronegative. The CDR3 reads CASSLTGLAGGSYNEQFF. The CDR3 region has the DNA TGTGCCAGCAGCTTAACCGGACTAGCGGGGGGCTCTTACAATGAGCAGTTCTTC. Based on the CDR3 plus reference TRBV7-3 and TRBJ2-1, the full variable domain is GAGVSQTPSNKVTEKGKYVELRCDPISGHTALYWYRQSLGQGPEFLIYFQGTGAADDSGLPNDRFFAVRPEGSVSTLKIQRTERGDSAVYLCASSLTGLAGGSYNEQFFGPGTRLTVL.